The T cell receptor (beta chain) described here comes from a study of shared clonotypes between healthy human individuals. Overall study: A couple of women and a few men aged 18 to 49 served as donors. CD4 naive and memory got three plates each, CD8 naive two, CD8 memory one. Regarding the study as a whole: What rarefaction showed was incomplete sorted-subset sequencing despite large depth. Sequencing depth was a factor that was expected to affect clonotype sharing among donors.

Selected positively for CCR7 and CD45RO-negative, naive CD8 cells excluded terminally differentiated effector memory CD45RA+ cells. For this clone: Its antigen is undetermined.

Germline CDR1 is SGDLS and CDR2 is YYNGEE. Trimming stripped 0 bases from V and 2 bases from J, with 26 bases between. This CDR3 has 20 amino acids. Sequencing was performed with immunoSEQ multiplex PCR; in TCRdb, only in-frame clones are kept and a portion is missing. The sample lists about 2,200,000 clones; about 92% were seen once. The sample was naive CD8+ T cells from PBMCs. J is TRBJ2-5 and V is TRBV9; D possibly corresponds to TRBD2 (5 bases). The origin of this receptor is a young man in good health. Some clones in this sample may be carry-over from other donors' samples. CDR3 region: CASSVEGRLVGSDVQETQYF. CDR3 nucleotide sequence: TGTGCCAGCAGCGTAGAAGGGCGATTGGTAGGTAGCGATGTACAAGAGACCCAGTACTTC.